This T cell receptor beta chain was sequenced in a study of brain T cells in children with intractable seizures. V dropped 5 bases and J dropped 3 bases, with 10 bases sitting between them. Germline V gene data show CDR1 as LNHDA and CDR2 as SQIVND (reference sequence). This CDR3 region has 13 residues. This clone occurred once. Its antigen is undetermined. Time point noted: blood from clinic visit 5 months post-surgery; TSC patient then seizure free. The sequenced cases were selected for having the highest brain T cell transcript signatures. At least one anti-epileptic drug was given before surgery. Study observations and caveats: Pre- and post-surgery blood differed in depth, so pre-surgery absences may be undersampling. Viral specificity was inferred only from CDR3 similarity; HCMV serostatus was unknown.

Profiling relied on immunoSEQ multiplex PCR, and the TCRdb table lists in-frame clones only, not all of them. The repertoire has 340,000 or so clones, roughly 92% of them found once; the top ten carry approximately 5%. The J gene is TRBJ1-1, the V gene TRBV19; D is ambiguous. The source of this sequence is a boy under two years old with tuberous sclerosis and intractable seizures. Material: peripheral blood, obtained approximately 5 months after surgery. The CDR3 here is CASSFFGDTEAFF. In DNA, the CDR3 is TGTGCCAGTAGTTTCTTCGGGGACACTGAAGCTTTCTTT.